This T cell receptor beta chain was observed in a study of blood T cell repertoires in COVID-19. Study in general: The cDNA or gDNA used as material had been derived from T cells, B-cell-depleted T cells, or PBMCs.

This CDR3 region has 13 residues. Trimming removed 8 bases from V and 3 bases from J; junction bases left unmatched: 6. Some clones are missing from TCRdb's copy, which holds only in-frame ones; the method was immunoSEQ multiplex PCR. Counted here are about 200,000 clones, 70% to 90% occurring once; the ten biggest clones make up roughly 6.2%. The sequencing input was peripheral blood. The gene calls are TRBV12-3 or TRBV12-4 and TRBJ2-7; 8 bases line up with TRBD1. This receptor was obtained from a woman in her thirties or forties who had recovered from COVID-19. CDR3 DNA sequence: TGTGCCAGCCGACTCAGGGGGCTCTACGAGCAGTACTTC. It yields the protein CASRLRGLYEQYF.